This TCR beta chain was obtained from a study of T cells in Graves' hyperthyroidism and ophthalmopathy. General study results and limits: Model-based prediction identified ophthalmopathy a median approximately 6.2 months prior to its onset.

Aged 18 to 65, the patients had hyperthyroidism that was newly diagnosed and had lasted under 2 months. Reasons for excluding patients were uncontrolled infection, other autoimmune disease, pregnancy or lactation. There were TCR beta CDR3 regions amplified from RNA transcripts. The TCR CDR3 first-round RT-PCR relied on the HTBI primer set. TCRdb itself ran the multiplex PCR reads through MiXCR, one entry per CDR3 protein. Of approximately 740,000 distinct CDR3 sequences listed, 13% to 15% are singletons. The CDR3 extends over 13 amino acids. Germline V gene lookup returns CDR1 LGHNA and CDR2 YNFKEQ. The V gene lost 2 bases and the J gene lost 3 bases, with 8 bases spanning the gap. This clonotype was seen many times. The target antigen is unknown.

Sequencing was carried out using blood. The V call is TRBV4-2, the J call TRBJ2-7, with no clear D. The TCR originated in a woman aged 18-29 years with Graves' hyperthyroidism. In DNA form, the CDR3 reads TGTGCCAGCAGCCAATGGTGGGGCTACGAGCAGTACTTC. It codes for CASSQWWGYEQYF.